Presented here are 32 T cell receptor beta chains from one specimen sequenced in a study of neurological immune-mediated disorders. TCRdb re-called the 5' RACE reads with MiXCR, one entry per CDR3 protein. The top ten clones hold 1.6% of a sample with tens of thousands of distinct CDR3 sequences, more than 8% of them seen once. Time point in this sample: longitudinal time-point 1 (baseline). The sample was PBMCs. These receptors came from a woman aged 40 to 49 in good health.

In this sample, this clonotype turned up many times. The rearrangement links TRBV7-2 to TRBJ1-5; D possibly corresponds to TRBD1 (5 bases). Trimming removed 5 bases at V and 9 bases at J, with 20 bases between. This CDR3 has 15 residues. CDR1 and CDR2 from the germline V gene are SGHTA and FQGNSA. CDR3 region: CASSPIWGLKGPQHF. CDR3 DNA sequence: TGTGCCAGCAGCCCAATTTGGGGACTTAAAGGGCCCCAGCATTTT.

This clonotype was counted many times. CDR3 residues: CASSYSGTNSYEQYF. The CDR3 DNA follows: TGTGCCAGCAGCTATTCGGGGACTAACTCCTACGAGCAGTACTTC. The chain links TRBV5-6 to TRBJ2-7; 7 nucleotides agree with TRBD2. CDR1 SGHDT and CDR2 YYEEEE come from the germline V gene. V lost 3 bases to trimming and J lost 0 bases; unmatched junction nucleotides: 6. The CDR3 covers 15 residues.

This clonotype has a count of ten or more. The chain is built from TRBV12-3 or TRBV12-4 and TRBJ2-4, with D possibly matching TRBD2 (6 bases). The V end was cut by 3 bases, the J end by 0 bases, with 15 bases between. The CDR3 loop spans 17 amino acids. DNA of the CDR3: TGTGCCAGCAGTTTGGGGGGAGGCAGGGAAGCCAAAAACATTCAGTACTTC. The encoded protein is CASSLGGGREAKNIQYF.

This clonotype was observed at least ten times. J is TRBJ2-1 and V is TRBV6-2 or TRBV6-3; 9 bases agree with TRBD2. Trimming removed 0 bases from V and 9 bases from J; junction bases left unmatched: 12. Germline V gene lookup returns CDR1 MNHEY and CDR2 SVGEGT. The CDR3 runs to 17 residues. The CDR3 sequence is CASSYSRLAGTPGEQFF. DNA of the CDR3: TGTGCCAGCAGTTACTCGAGGCTAGCGGGAACCCCGGGTGAGCAGTTCTTC.

Many counts were recorded for this clonotype. The rearrangement uses TRBV3-2 and TRBJ2-7; TRBD1, the D gene given by the table, was not confirmed from the DNA. TRBV3-2 is a known pseudogene. This CDR3 is built from 16 residues. CDR3 DNA sequence: TGTGCCAGCAGCCAAGGGGATGGACAGGGAGGCCACGAGCAGTACTTC. The encoded protein is CASSQGDGQGGHEQYF.

This clonotype was seen repeatedly, ten times or more. The V and J genes are TRBV7-2 and TRBJ1-3; 7 positions match TRBD1. The CDR3 length is 15 residues. J gave up 2 bases and V 5 bases, and 6 bases lay outside the gene matches. Per germline, CDR1 SGHTA and CDR2 FQGNSA. CDR3 residues: CASSRTDRTGNTIYF. In DNA form, the CDR3 reads TGTGCCAGCAGCCGAACGGACAGGACTGGAAACACCATATATTTT. Filled out from reference TRBV7-2 and TRBJ1-3, the complete variable domain reads GAGVSQSPSNKVTEKGKDVELRCDPISGHTALYWYRQSLGQGLEFLIYFQGNSAPDKSGLPSDRFSAERTGGSVSTLTIQRTQQEDSAVYLCASSRTDRTGNTIYFGEGSWLTVV.

In its sample, this clonotype was seen many times. This rearrangement joins TRBV6-5 to TRBJ1-1, with TRBD1 identical over 7 bases. The CDR3 loop spans 16 amino acids. V lost 2 bases and J lost 0; bases outside the gene matches: 6. The germline V gene encodes CDR1 MNHEY and CDR2 SVGAGI. The CDR3 reads CASSYRPGGVNTEAFF. CDR3 DNA sequence: TGTGCCAGCAGTTACAGGCCAGGGGGGGTGAACACTGAAGCTTTCTTT.

In DNA form, the CDR3 reads TGCGCCAGCAGTGAGTCGATGTTAGGGAAAGATACGCAGTATTTT. It translates to CASSESMLGKDTQYF. The chain carries TRBV10-2 and TRBJ2-3, with D unclear. Germline assignment: CDR1 WSHSY and CDR2 SAAADI. The CDR3 has 15 amino acids. The ends were cut back, 0 bases at V and 5 bases at J, with 12 bases in the middle.

The V call is TRBV10-2, the J call TRBJ2-4, with 7 bases identical to TRBD1. CDR3 size: 11 residues. V lost 6 bases and J lost 12; bases outside the gene matches: 5. Germline V gene data show CDR1 as WSHSY and CDR2 as SAAADI. CDR3 in DNA: TGCGCCAGCAGAGAACAGGGGTCTCAGTACTTC. Amino acid sequence: CASREQGSQYF.

This clonotype was counted ten times or more. The chain links TRBV5-1 to TRBJ2-7; TRBD1 matches 7 bases. The germline CDR1 and CDR2 sequences are SGHRS and YFSETQ. The CDR3 is made up of 15 amino acids. V gave up 2 bases and J gave up 2 bases; unmatched junction bases: 7. The DNA of the CDR3 is TGCGCCAGCAGCTTAGGATGGGACAGCCCCTACGAGCAGTACTTC. It specifies CASSLGWDSPYEQYF.

The sample holds many counts of this clonotype. This sequence joins TRBV12-3 or TRBV12-4 and TRBJ1-2; TRBD1 is a possible D gene (6 bases). CDR3 length: 13 residues. V gave up 7 bases and J gave up 5 bases, with 14 bases separating them. For the CDR3, the DNA is TGTGCCAGCATGGGCAGGGGTGGGTATGGCTACACCTTC. It encodes CASMGRGGYGYTF.

This clonotype was recorded many times. The V gene is TRBV24-1, the J gene TRBJ1-1, with D uncertain. The CDR3 totals 13 residues. The V and J ends lost 3 bases and 3 bases respectively, with 7 bases between them. Germline CDR1 reads KGHDR; CDR2 reads SFDVKD. The CDR3 region has the DNA TGTGCCACCAGTGATAATACGGACACTGAAGCTTTCTTT. Amino acids: CATSDNTDTEAFF.

The chain uses TRBV19 and TRBJ1-2, with D hard to call. Germline V gene sequence: CDR1 LNHDA, CDR2 SQIVND (reference sequence). The CDR3 runs to 14 residues. Trimming removed 1 base at V and 8 bases at J, with 14 bases between. In nucleotides, the CDR3 is TGTGCCAGTAGTATAGGAGTATCGGCGGGCGGCTACACCTTC. Translation: CASSIGVSAGGYTF.

There are many counts of this clonotype. The chain uses TRBV4-3 and TRBJ2-2; 11 nucleotides agree with TRBD2. CDR1 is LGHNA, CDR2 YSLEER, per germline. The CDR3 has 17 amino acids. J gave up 9 bases and V 4 bases, and 13 bases lay outside the gene matches. The CDR3 reads CASSLNRLAGGTRELFF. The CDR3 DNA sequence: TGCGCCAGCAGCCTAAACCGGCTAGCGGGAGGTACCCGGGAGCTGTTTTTT.

This clonotype was seen many times. The rearrangement joins TRBV6-6 to TRBJ2-1; 7 bases are a match to TRBD2. J lost 8 bases, V lost 1 base, and 8 bases had no gene match. CDR3 length: 15 residues. The germline V gene has CDR1 MNHNY and CDR2 SVGAGI (reference sequence). CDR3 in amino acids: CASSYWEGPADEQFF. The CDR3 DNA sequence: TGTGCCAGCAGTTACTGGGAGGGCCCGGCGGATGAGCAGTTCTTC.

The sample holds many counts of this clonotype. The CDR3 DNA reads TGTGCCAGCAGTTTAGCACAGGCGGGCACTGAAGCTTTCTTT. Its protein is CASSLAQAGTEAFF. V gene TRBV12-3 or TRBV12-4 combines with J gene TRBJ1-1; D may be TRBD1 (5 bases). The CDR3 sequence is 14 residues long. Trimming pared 0 bases from V and 4 bases from J, leaving 9 bases between.

This clonotype was detected ten times or more. The chain joins TRBV10-2 to TRBJ1-2; TRBD1 matches at 7 bases. V lost 8 bases and J lost 4; bases outside the gene matches: 7. CDR3 length: 13 amino acids. CDR1 and CDR2 (germline): WSHSY, SAAADI. CDR3 coding DNA: TGCGCCAGCTCTACCTCAGGGGGCTATGGCTACACCTTC. Amino acids: CASSTSGGYGYTF.

The table lists this clonotype with many counts. The gene calls are TRBV7-2 and TRBJ2-1, with unresolved D. This CDR3 region has 13 residues. The germline V gene has CDR1 SGHTA and CDR2 FQGNSA. With 1 base removed from V and 9 bases from J, the gap between germline ends came to 10 bases. DNA for the CDR3: TGTGCCAGCAGCTTAGTTGGTATAGGTGAGCAGTTCTTC. Amino acids: CASSLVGIGEQFF.

This clonotype was observed many times. The chain links TRBV4-3 to TRBJ2-1; 12 bases match TRBD2. V dropped 0 bases and J dropped 10; count of bases not matched to a gene: 10. This CDR3 spans 17 amino acids. Germline CDR1 reads LGHNA; CDR2 reads YSLEER. This CDR3 is CASSQETSSGGAREQFF. In nucleotides, the CDR3 is TGCGCCAGCAGCCAAGAAACCTCTAGCGGGGGGGCAAGGGAGCAGTTCTTC.

This clonotype has just a few counts. The chain recombines TRBV15 with TRBJ2-1; the D is unclear. CDR1 is LNHNV and CDR2 is YYDKDF in the germline V gene (reference sequence). The CDR3 is made up of 15 amino acids. Trimming pared 3 bases from V and 1 base from J, leaving 10 bases between. CDR3 loop: CATSSPWGSYNEQFF. As DNA, the CDR3 is TGTGCCACCAGCAGCCCCTGGGGTTCCTACAATGAGCAGTTCTTC.

This clonotype is judged medium-sized. This sequence joins TRBV24-1 and TRBJ2-2; D is ambiguous. Trimming cost V 0 bases and J 4 bases, with 14 bases left between them. In germline, CDR1 is KGHDR, CDR2 SFDVKD. The CDR3 runs to 17 residues. CDR3 sequence: CATSDLSTLSGTGELFF. As DNA, the CDR3 is TGTGCCACCAGTGATTTGTCTACTCTCTCGGGCACCGGGGAGCTGTTTTTT.

For this clonotype: A much larger clone differs by one base, so this may be a read error. The chain couples TRBV3-1 to TRBJ1-2, with D possibly matching TRBD1 (5 bases). Germline CDR1 and CDR2: LGHDT and YNNKEL (reference sequence). There are 15 residues in the CDR3. CDR3 in amino acids: CDSSQAGGFNYGYTF. CDR3 bases: TGTGACAGCAGCCAAGCGGGGGGTTTCAACTATGGCTACACCTTC.

This clonotype was seen repeatedly, ten times or more. The chain couples TRBV6-5 to TRBJ2-7; D possibly corresponds to TRBD1 (6 bases). In germline, CDR1 is MNHEY, CDR2 SVGAGI. Trimming took off 0 bases at V and 5 bases at J, with 14 bases between the two ends. CDR3 length: 15 amino acids. CDR3 bases: TGTGCCAGCAGTTACTCAGTCAGGGGTATCCACGAGCAGTACTTC. This gives the protein CASSYSVRGIHEQYF.

This clonotype was counted only a few times. The J gene is TRBJ2-5, the V gene TRBV5-1; tentative D call: TRBD2 (6 bases). The CDR3 consists of 15 residues. Deletions cut 5 bases from V and 2 bases from J, with 16 bases between. CDR1 is SGHRS and CDR2 is YFSETQ in the germline V gene. The CDR3 loop is CASRRSLAAQETQYF. The CDR3 DNA sequence: TGCGCCAGCAGAAGAAGTTTAGCGGCACAAGAGACCCAGTACTTC.

This clonotype was observed many times. The chain uses TRBV20-1 and TRBJ2-5; D may correspond to TRBD1 or TRBD2 (6 bases each). Trimming removed 8 bases from V and 2 bases from J, with 21 bases in between. CDR1 and CDR2 (germline): DFQATT, SNEGSKA (reference sequence). This CDR3 has 15 amino acids. CDR3 sequence (DNA): TGCAGTCCCTCAGGAGGAGGGGGAGGACAAGAGACCCAGTACTTC. Translating it yields CSPSGGGGGQETQYF.

The table lists this clonotype with many counts. The V gene is TRBV6-1, the J gene TRBJ2-7; TRBD1 matches at 7 bases. The length of the CDR3 is 13 residues. Germline V lookup: CDR1 MNHNS, CDR2 SASEGT. V shed 6 bases and J 0 bases; nucleotides not matched to a gene: 2. The CDR3 nucleotides read TGTGCCAGCAGGACAGGGTCCTCCTACGAGCAGTACTTC. Protein sequence: CASRTGSSYEQYF.

This clonotype has ten or more counts. The rearrangement uses TRBV3-1 and TRBJ1-2, with D maybe TRBD1 (6 bases). Trimming took 4 bases from V and 5 from J, leaving 17 bases between them. The germline CDR1 and CDR2 sequences are LGHDT and YNNKEL (reference sequence). The CDR3 consists of 15 residues. The CDR3 DNA follows: TGTGCCAGCAGCCCCGTTTCGTGGCAGGGGTATGGCTACACCTTC. It specifies CASSPVSWQGYGYTF. Together with reference TRBV3-1 and TRBJ1-2, the CDR3 gives the full variable domain: DTAVSQTPKYLVTQMGNDKSIKCEQNLGHDTMYWYKQDSKKFLKIMFSYNNKELIINETVPNRFSPKSPDKAHLNLHINSLELGDSAVYFCASSPVSWQGYGYTFGSGTRLTVV.

This clonotype was counted ten times or more. The rearrangement links TRBV4-3 to TRBJ2-2, with 8 bases identical to TRBD1. V lost 1 base to trimming and J lost 6 bases; unmatched junction nucleotides: 10. CDR3 size: 17 residues. In germline, CDR1 is LGHNA, CDR2 YSLEER. Here the CDR3 DNA reads TGCGCCAGCAGCCAAGTTTGGGGGACAGGAGGCCCCGGGGAGCTGTTTTTT. Encoded protein: CASSQVWGTGGPGELFF.

This clonotype was seen ten or more times. The rearrangement joins TRBV6-6 to TRBJ1-5, with 11 bases lining up with TRBD1. Germline loops: CDR1 MNHNY, CDR2 SVGAGI (reference sequence). V dropped 7 bases and J dropped 4; count of bases not matched to a gene: 9. This CDR3 has 16 amino acids. CDR3 loop: CASNPTGTGGNQPQHF. Written as DNA, the CDR3 is TGTGCCAGCAATCCTACCGGGACAGGGGGAAATCAGCCCCAGCATTTT.

At least ten counts were recorded for this clonotype. The J gene is TRBJ2-3, the V gene TRBV20-1, with 12 bases aligning to TRBD2. J gave up 6 bases and V 5 bases, and 12 bases lay outside the gene matches. The CDR3 covers 16 residues. CDR1 and CDR2 from the germline V gene are DFQATT and SNEGSKA (reference sequence). CDR3 in DNA: TGCAGTGCTCCCCCTTCTAGCGGGGGGGGTAGGGATACGCAGTATTTT. The encoded protein is CSAPPSSGGGRDTQYF.

Points on this clonotype: A much larger clone is a single base away; this may be a read error. The chain is built from TRBV7-2 and TRBJ1-1; 12 nucleotides match TRBD1. The CDR3 contains 16 residues. Germline-derived CDR1 and CDR2 are SGHTA and FQGNSA. The CDR3 loop is CAISSGQGARNTEAFF. DNA of the CDR3: TGTGCCATCAGCTCGGGACAGGGGGCTCGTAACACTGAAGCTTTCTTT.

The sample holds a few counts of this clonotype. This chain joins TRBV2 and TRBJ2-7; no clear D. V was clipped by 2 bases and J by 5 bases, with 10 bases between them. This CDR3 has 13 residues. Per germline, CDR1 SNHLY and CDR2 FYNNEI. CDR3 sequence (DNA): TGTGCCAGCAGTGAAACTGGTTTGCACGAGCAGTACTTC. The encoded protein is CASSETGLHEQYF.